The 19 T cell receptor beta chains reported below all come from one sample, sequenced in a study of blood T cell repertoires in COVID-19. Repertoires were generated with immunoSEQ multiplex PCR, while TCRdb's copy carries only in-frame clones and drops some. The data contain about 240,000 clones, about 87% of them seen just once; the ten biggest clones take up 7.1%. The sequenced sample consisted of peripheral blood. These receptors were collected from a woman in her seventies with active or convalescent COVID-19.

This CDR3 reads CASRQGGSTEAFF. The CDR3 DNA is TGTGCCAGCAGACAAGGGGGAAGCACTGAAGCTTTCTTT. The rearrangement uses TRBV6-5 and TRBJ1-1, with D possibly matching TRBD1 (6 bases). Germline V lookup: CDR1 MNHEY, CDR2 SVGAGI. This CDR3 spans 13 amino acids. V dropped 6 bases and J dropped 4 bases, with 12 bases sitting between them.

The rearrangement uses TRBV4-3 and TRBJ1-2; tentative D call: TRBD1 (6 bases). Trimming pared 3 bases from V and 0 bases from J, leaving 11 bases between. Germline assignment: CDR1 LGHNA and CDR2 YSLEER. The CDR3 contains 15 residues. This CDR3 is CASSQIGQSNYGYTF. The CDR3 bases are TGCGCCAGCAGCCAGATAGGACAGTCTAACTATGGCTACACCTTC.

This chain links TRBV9 with TRBJ1-2, with 11 nucleotides matching TRBD1. The length of the CDR3 is 17 residues. The V gene's germline CDR1 is SGDLS and CDR2 YYNGEE. V shed 0 bases and J 3 bases; nucleotides not matched to a gene: 7. CDR3 nucleotides: TGTGCCAGCAGCGTAGGTGGAGGGGACAGGGGGGACTATGGCTACACCTTC. Translation gives CASSVGGGDRGDYGYTF.

This clone showed up just once. V gene TRBV5-1 combines with J gene TRBJ1-3, with D unresolved. The CDR3 runs to 17 residues. Between the trimmed V and J ends, which lost 5 bases and 0 bases, there was a span of 18 bases. Germline assignment: CDR1 SGHRS and CDR2 YFSETQ. DNA for the CDR3: TGCGCCAGCAGTCCGGGAGGTGGTCGAAGCTCTGGAAACACCATATATTTT. Protein product: CASSPGGGRSSGNTIYF.

The rearrangement joins TRBV11-2 to TRBJ1-6; D is undetermined. The CDR3 spans 13 residues. V was clipped by 5 bases and J by 10 bases, with 12 bases between them. From germline, CDR1 is SGHAT and CDR2 FQNNGV. In DNA form, the CDR3 reads TGTGCCAGCAGCCTTCCCGTCGGGTCACCCCTCCACTTT. It translates to CASSLPVGSPLHF.

This clone has a handful of counts. An end of the junction differs from the germline gene, which may be a read error. The chain has TRBV9 and TRBJ1-2; D may be TRBD1 (6 bases). The CDR3 runs 10 residues. Germline loops: CDR1 SGDLS, CDR2 YYNGEE. CDR3 nucleotide sequence: TGTGCCAGCAGCGGAAGGGACACCAACTTC. Amino acids: CASSGRDTNF. The full variable domain, its missing parts supplied by reference TRBV9 and TRBJ1-2, is DSGVTQTPKHLITATGQRVTLRCSPRSGDLSVYWYQQSLDQGLQFLIQYYNGEERAKGNILERFSAQQFPDLHSELNLSSLELGDSALYFCASSGRDTNFGSGTRLTVV.

This clone occurred once. The chain links TRBV6-5 to TRBJ2-3; D unresolved. The CDR3 consists of 14 residues. Trimming took off 6 bases at V and 2 bases at J, with 12 bases between the two ends. Germline CDR1 reads MNHEY; CDR2 reads SVGAGI. The CDR3, as DNA: TGTGCCAGCAGCCTTCTCCGTTACACAGATACGCAGTATTTT. It is translated as CASSLLRYTDTQYF.

The chain recombines TRBV5-1 with TRBJ1-3; D ambiguous. Germline V gene data show CDR1 as SGHRS and CDR2 as YFSETQ. V lost 1 base to trimming and J lost 0 bases, with 11 bases between them. The CDR3 is 16 amino acids. CDR3 DNA: TGCGCCAGCAGCTTGTCTAACGGTTACTCTGGAAACACCATATATTTT. Translating it yields CASSLSNGYSGNTIYF.

As regards this clone: This specimen includes other DNA sequences encoding the same CDR3. J is TRBJ1-2 and V is TRBV12-3 or TRBV12-4; D remains ambiguous. With 3 bases removed from V and 8 bases from J, the gap between germline ends came to 10 bases. CDR3 length: 12 amino acids. The CDR3 reads CASSLGGSGYTF. The CDR3 DNA follows: TGTGCCAGCAGTTTGGGAGGGAGCGGCTACACCTTC.

CDR3 sequence: CASSQDSTGTGGYTF. As DNA, the CDR3 is TGTGCCAGCAGCCAAGATAGCACAGGGACGGGGGGCTACACCTTC. The gene calls are TRBV3-1 (or the pseudogene TRBV3-2) and TRBJ1-2, with D perhaps matching TRBD1 (6 bases). Deletions cut 0 bases from V and 8 bases from J, with 16 bases between. CDR1 and CDR2 (germline): LGHDT, YNNKEL (reference sequence). CDR3 length: 15 residues.

The chain uses TRBV4-3 and TRBJ1-2; possible D gene TRBD1, 5 bases. Germline V lookup: CDR1 LGHNA, CDR2 YSLEER. V lost 0 bases, J lost 10 bases, and 18 bases lay in between. The CDR3 loop spans 15 amino acids. CDR3 coding DNA: TGCGCCAGCAGCCAAGAATCCAGGGCAAGAGCCCACTACACCTTC. Its protein product is CASSQESRARAHYTF.

This chain links TRBV6-6 with TRBJ1-6; perhaps TRBD1 as D (5 bases). Trimming cost V 5 bases and J 0 bases, with 14 bases left between them. The CDR3 is 17 amino acids. The germline gives CDR1 MNHNY, CDR2 SVGAGI (reference sequence). The CDR3 nucleotides are TGTGCCAGCAGTGGATCGACAGCCTCCTCCTATAATTCACCCCTCCACTTT. The encoded protein is CASSGSTASSYNSPLHF.

The chain links TRBV20-1 to TRBJ2-5, with 14 bases identical to TRBD2. Looked up from germline, CDR1 is DFQATT and CDR2 is SNEGSKA (reference sequence). V lost 3 bases to trimming and J lost 2 bases; unmatched junction nucleotides: 11. The CDR3 runs to 18 residues. CDR3: CSASLGLAGELGQETQYF. The DNA for the CDR3 is TGCAGTGCTAGTTTGGGACTAGCGGGGGAATTGGGGCAAGAGACCCAGTACTTC.

The genes are TRBV12-3 or TRBV12-4 and TRBJ2-1, with D unclear. The CDR3 loop spans 13 amino acids. Deletions cut 4 bases from V and 4 bases from J, with 8 bases between. The CDR3 DNA follows: TGTGCCAGCAGTTCCCCTAGGTACAATGAGCAGTTCTTC. This sequence encodes CASSSPRYNEQFF.

CDR3 sequence reads: CASSLAAGGTYEQYF. The CDR3 DNA sequence: TGTGCCAGCAGCTTAGCGGCAGGGGGAACCTACGAGCAGTACTTC. J is TRBJ2-7 and V is TRBV7-6, with TRBD1 identical over 7 bases. The CDR3 consists of 15 residues. V was clipped by 0 bases and J by 2 bases; unmatched bases: 4. CDR1 and CDR2 (germline): SGHVS, FNYEAQ.

The chain couples TRBV4-2 to TRBJ1-1, with TRBD1 as a possible D gene (5 bases). This CDR3 has 17 amino acids. Germline assignment: CDR1 LGHNA and CDR2 YNFKEQ. The V end lost 3 bases, the J end lost 0 bases, and 17 bases lay between the germline ends. The chain's CDR3 is CASSQTFPLQVNTEAFF. The CDR3 bases are TGTGCCAGCAGCCAGACCTTTCCGCTACAGGTGAACACTGAAGCTTTCTTT.

The chain joins TRBV12-3 or TRBV12-4 to TRBJ2-7; no firm D call. V was clipped by 1 base and J by 1 base, with 2 bases between them. The length of the CDR3 is 12 residues. CDR3 bases: TGTGCCAGCAGTTTAGTATCCTACGAGCAGTACTTC. As protein: CASSLVSYEQYF.

The V call is TRBV19, the J call TRBJ1-1, with D maybe TRBD1 (5 bases). Germline values: CDR1 LNHDA, CDR2 SQIVND (reference sequence). There are 15 residues in the CDR3. V lost 2 bases to trimming and J lost 5 bases, with 15 bases between them. CDR3 nucleotides: TGTGCCAGTAGTATATGGGGCGGCCAAGGGACTGAAGCTTTCTTT. Residues: CASSIWGGQGTEAFF.

The chain links TRBV27 to TRBJ1-3, with 8 bases fitting TRBD1. Per the germline V gene, CDR1 is MNHEY and CDR2 is SMNVEV (reference sequence). There are 16 residues in the CDR3. Losses at the gene ends were 0 bases for V and 7 bases for J; bases not matched to a gene: 8. For the CDR3, the DNA is TGTGCCAGCAGTTTATCCGTGGAGCAGGGGGCTAACACCATATATTTT. Encoded protein: CASSLSVEQGANTIYF.